The rows below give T cell receptor beta chains drawn from one sample of a study of spatial heterogeneity in lung cancer. One entry per CDR3 protein, called by TCRdb with MiXCR from the 5' RACE reads. The sample holds about 39,000 distinct CDR3 sequences; around 3.3% are singletons and the top ten take 30% to 45%. The sequences come from normal lung tissue next to the tumor, collected at surgery. The receptors here all came from a male donor with early-stage non-small cell lung cancer. The CDR3 runs from the conserved cysteine through the conserved F or W.

V: TRBV2
J: TRBJ2-7
CDR3: CASSLDRGPSYEQYF

V: TRBV6-6
J: TRBJ2-3
CDR3: CASSYTHPTNTDTQYF

V: TRBV6-2/TRBV6-3
J: TRBJ2-1
CDR3: CASSPNNEQFF

V: TRBV3-1
J: TRBJ1-1
CDR3: CASSHSWWQANTEAFF

V: TRBV4-1
J: TRBJ1-2
CDR3: CASSQEGALSGGYTF

V: TRBV2
J: TRBJ2-5
CDR3: CASRRGLQGQTQYF

V: TRBV6-5
J: TRBJ2-7
CDR3: CASSYLTGGSYEQYF

V: TRBV4-2
J: TRBJ2-5
CDR3: CASSQDLGSRGRETQYF

V: TRBV6-5
J: TRBJ1-3
CDR3: CASTSSRRINVDTIYF

V: TRBV5-5
J: TRBJ1-5
CDR3: CASSLVGAPTQPQHF

V: TRBV6-5
J: TRBJ1-4
CDR3: CASSYTPTGGYEKLFF

V: TRBV5-1
J: TRBJ2-3
CDR3: CASSLAGVQVDTQYF

V: TRBV7-2
J: TRBJ1-4
CDR3: CASSLYRGDEKLFF

V: TRBV6-6
J: TRBJ2-5
CDR3: CASRNQGAGFQETQYF

V: TRBV5-5
J: TRBJ1-2
CDR3: CASSLDWDSRRYTF

V: TRBV6-5
J: TRBJ1-6
CDR3: CASSYRPNNSPLHF

V: TRBV29-1
J: TRBJ2-7
CDR3: CSVENGLAVNEQYF

V: TRBV4-1
J: TRBJ2-7
CDR3: CASSHGTGQYEQYF

V: TRBV5-4
J: TRBJ2-1
CDR3: CASSLETGPQFF

V: TRBV4-1
J: TRBJ1-2
CDR3: CASSPQGVGDPKLYGYTF